These 30 T cell receptor beta chains were all obtained from the same sample, sequenced in a study of vaccination effects on CD4 cells after COVID-19 (dated by TCRdb to between 2020 and 2023). No antigen has been assigned to these receptors. Receptor amplification or capture employed the immunoSEQ multiplex PCR assay. Held by TCRdb, this immuneACCESS table contains in-frame sequences only and omits some clones. Under half of the omission traces to an unresolved V gene where checked; the cause of the rest is unknown. Here the sample has about 71,000 clones; around 76% occur a single time. The ten top clones hold roughly 4% of the sample. In the ViraFEST assay, PBMC were stimulated with viral peptide pools, and TCR sequencing was then used to find antigen-specific CD4+ T cell clonotypes based on their expansion. After less than 13 days of culture, CD4+ T cells were isolated with the EasySep CD4+ T cell isolation kit. The absence of prior SARS-CoV-2 infection in healthy vaccine recipients was confirmed by negative nucleocapsid antibodies before and after vaccination.

The source was CD4+ T cells from PBMCs cultured with HCoV-OC43 spike peptides, collected before COVID-19 vaccination. This sample's cell subset or site label indicates: HCoV-OC43 spike overlapping peptide pool stimulation. Receptors originate from a human donor who received a COVID-19 vaccine.

This clone was picked up one time. The V and J genes are TRBV3-1 (or the pseudogene TRBV3-2) and TRBJ2-5, with 9 bases fitting TRBD2. The CDR3 extends over 16 amino acids. Germline V gene data show CDR1 as LGHDT and CDR2 as YNNKEL (reference sequence). V was pared by 1 base and J by 4 bases, with 7 bases of the junction left unmatched. The CDR3 region has the DNA TGTGCCAGCAGCCAAGTCCGCGGGGGGGCCCCAGAGACCCAGTACTTC. It is translated as CASSQVRGGAPETQYF.

The sample holds a few counts of this clone. The sample holds other DNA sequences that translate to the same CDR3. The chain employs TRBV29-1 and TRBJ1-1, with D uncertain. Per the germline V gene, CDR1 is SQVTM and CDR2 is ANQGSEA. With 4 bases removed from V and 1 base from J, the gap between germline ends came to 7 bases. There are 12 residues in the CDR3. The CDR3 reads CSVGTGNTEAFF. CDR3 bases: TGCAGCGTTGGGACGGGGAACACTGAAGCTTTCTTT.

Notes on this clone: Within the sample, other DNA sequences also encode this same CDR3. This sequence joins TRBV7-9 and TRBJ1-1, with D unresolved. V gave up 3 bases and J gave up 1 base, with 6 bases separating them. The CDR3 extends over 13 amino acids. CDR1 is SEHNR, CDR2 FQNEAQ, per germline (reference sequence). CDR3 region: CASSLNGNTEAFF. CDR3 bases: TGTGCCAGCAGCTTGAATGGGAACACTGAAGCTTTCTTT.

The chain carries TRBV15 and TRBJ2-3; the D is unclear. Per the germline V gene, CDR1 is LNHNV and CDR2 is YYDKDF (reference sequence). CDR3 length: 17 amino acids. V was shortened by 3 bases and J by 2 bases, with 18 bases between the two germline ends. The CDR3 nucleotides are TGTGCCACCAGCAGCGATAATGTCGGTACCTACACAGATACGCAGTATTTT. This codes for CATSSDNVGTYTDTQYF. The full variable domain, its missing parts supplied by reference TRBV15 and TRBJ2-3, is DAMVIQNPRYQVTQFGKPVTLSCSQTLNHNVMYWYQQKSSQAPKLLFHYYDKDFNNEADTPDNFQSRRPNTSFCFLDIRSPGLGDTAMYLCATSSDNVGTYTDTQYFGPGTRLTVL.

The rearrangement links TRBV7-9 to TRBJ2-3; 7 nucleotides line up with TRBD1. This CDR3 is 13 amino acids long. Germline V lookup: CDR1 SEHNR, CDR2 FQNEAQ (reference sequence). With 8 bases clipped from V and 2 bases from J, the junction kept 4 bases outside the gene matches. Here the CDR3 reads CASLQGYTDTQYF. In nucleotides, the CDR3 is TGTGCCAGCCTACAGGGGTACACAGATACGCAGTATTTT.

The V gene is TRBV30, the J gene TRBJ1-5; TRBD1 might be the D (5 bases). Germline V CDR1 and CDR2: GTSNPN, SVGIG (reference sequence). The CDR3 consists of 15 residues. The V end was cut by 3 bases, the J end by 6 bases, with 18 bases between. This CDR3 reads CAWRHGQGGGQPQHF. CDR3 coding DNA: TGTGCCTGGAGGCACGGCCAGGGAGGTGGTCAGCCCCAGCATTTT.

This clone is large in the sample. The rearrangement joins TRBV5-3 to TRBJ2-7; TRBD1 matches at 8 bases. TRBV5-3 is annotated as an ORF whose role is uncertain. The CDR3 has 14 residues. The trim removed 9 bases at V and 4 bases at J, leaving 12 bases unmatched. CDR3 amino acids: CATPLRDRRYEQYV. DNA of the CDR3: TGTGCCACCCCCCTTAGGGACAGGAGATACGAGCAGTACGTC.

J is TRBJ1-2 and V is TRBV6-6; D call uncertain. The CDR3 extends over 16 amino acids. V was shortened by 2 bases and J by 3 bases, with 16 bases between the two germline ends. The germline gives CDR1 MNHNY, CDR2 SVGAGI (reference sequence). The CDR3 region has the DNA TGTGCCAGCAGTTACCGGGAACAACGGTCGGACTATGGCTACACCTTC. Its translation is CASSYREQRSDYGYTF.

The chain couples TRBV28 to TRBJ2-1; D unclear. The V end was cut by 3 bases, the J end by 11 bases, with 8 bases between. CDR1 MDHEN and CDR2 SYDVKM come from the germline V gene. CDR3 size: 11 residues. In DNA form, the CDR3 reads TGTGCCAGCAGTTTCACTGTAAAGCAGTTCTTC. Its protein product is CASSFTVKQFF. Filled out from reference TRBV28 and TRBJ2-1, the complete variable domain reads DVKVTQSSRYLVKRTGEKVFLECVQDMDHENMFWYRQDPGLGLRLIYFSYDVKMKEKGDIPEGYSVSREKKERFSLILESASTNQTSMYLCASSFTVKQFFGPGTRLTVL.

This clone was seen once. The chain links TRBV10-2 to TRBJ1-2; 9 bases match TRBD1. V lost 4 bases, J lost 6 bases, and 6 bases stayed unmatched. Germline V gene sequence: CDR1 WSHSY, CDR2 SAAADI. The CDR3 is made up of 14 amino acids. CDR3 DNA sequence: TGCGCCAGCAGTGGGGGACAGGGAATAGATGGCTACACCTTC. It encodes CASSGGQGIDGYTF.

The chain joins TRBV23-1 to TRBJ2-4; D could derive from TRBD1 or TRBD2 (6 bases each). TRBV23-1 is known as an ORF, though its function is uncertain. Trimming left V 4 bases short and J 0 bases short, with 22 bases between. This CDR3 spans 19 amino acids. The CDR3 DNA sequence: TGCGCCAGCAGTCGGGGGGCGGTGTCCCCACCACTAGCCAAAAACATTCAGTACTTC. Its protein is CASSRGAVSPPLAKNIQYF.

CDR3 protein: CASSPRPGELFF. CDR3 sequence (DNA): TGTGCCAGCTCACCCAGGCCCGGGGAGCTGTTTTTT. This chain joins TRBV18 and TRBJ2-2; no firm D call. The CDR3 covers 12 residues. V was cut by 3 bases and J by 6 bases, with 5 bases left in between. Germline CDR1 reads KGHSH; CDR2 reads LQKENI.

This chain links TRBV27 with TRBJ2-3; a possible D gene is TRBD2 (7 bases). The CDR3 is made up of 15 amino acids. V was shortened by 4 bases and J by 1 base, with 12 bases between the two germline ends. Germline CDR1 and CDR2: MNHEY and SMNVEV (reference sequence). CDR3 residues: CASSYRGAGTDTQYF. The DNA of the CDR3 is TGTGCCAGCAGTTATCGGGGGGCCGGCACAGATACGCAGTATTTT.

This clone was observed a single time. The J gene is TRBJ2-1, the V gene TRBV5-6, with 10 bases that match TRBD1. The germline CDR1 and CDR2 sequences are SGHDT and YYEEEE. V lost 3 bases, J lost 6 bases, and 9 bases stayed unmatched. The CDR3 loop spans 16 amino acids. This CDR3 reads CASSSSPGQGFNEQFF. The DNA for the CDR3 is TGTGCCAGCAGCTCATCGCCGGGACAGGGGTTCAATGAGCAGTTCTTC.

The gene calls are TRBV2 and TRBJ2-2; TRBD2 matches 7 bases. The germline gives CDR1 SNHLY, CDR2 FYNNEI. The CDR3 runs to 15 residues. Trimming took 1 base from V and 4 from J; bases not matched to a gene: 3. The CDR3 DNA sequence: TGTGCCAGCAGTGAAGTACTAGCGACCACCGGGGAGCTGTTTTTT. It codes for CASSEVLATTGELFF.

The chain has TRBV28 and TRBJ1-2; 8 nucleotides align to TRBD1. This CDR3 region has 14 residues. V trimming: 7 bases; J trimming: 8 bases; junction bases outside the gene matches: 12. The germline V gene encodes CDR1 MDHEN and CDR2 SYDVKM. The CDR3 sequence: CASIQGAVRMGYTF. The CDR3 nucleotides read TGTGCCAGCATCCAGGGGGCGGTGAGAATGGGCTACACCTTC.

The chain links TRBV12-5 to TRBJ2-2; 9 bases map to TRBD1. The CDR3 is made up of 18 amino acids. The trim removed 3 bases at V and 5 bases at J, leaving 13 bases unmatched. Germline values: CDR1 LGHNT, CDR2 FRNRAP. For the CDR3, the DNA is TGTGCTAGTGGTTTTACCCGCGATGGACAGGGGCGTACCGGGGAGCTGTTTTTT. Translation gives CASGFTRDGQGRTGELFF.

The chain recombines TRBV5-6 with TRBJ2-5; D is perhaps TRBD1 or TRBD2 (5 bases each). CDR1 and CDR2 from the germline V gene are SGHDT and YYEEEE. Trimming left V 4 bases short and J 7 bases short, with 20 bases between. CDR3 length: 15 residues. DNA for the CDR3: TGTGCCAGCAGCCTAGAGGGACCCTTGGTTGGGACCCAGTACTTC. Its protein product is CASSLEGPLVGTQYF.

This sequence joins TRBV28 and TRBJ2-5; a weak D match, TRBD2 (7 bases). V was shortened by 7 bases and J by 3 bases, with 18 bases between the two germline ends. This CDR3 has 15 amino acids. The germline CDR1 and CDR2 sequences are MDHEN and SYDVKM. CDR3 protein: CASTQRGGFEETQYF. The CDR3 DNA follows: TGTGCCAGCACCCAAAGGGGGGGCTTCGAAGAGACCCAGTACTTC.

This clone was counted between two and nine times. The gene calls are TRBV4-2 and TRBJ2-7; D might be TRBD2 (5 bases). Trimming pared 0 bases from V and 2 bases from J, leaving 11 bases between. The CDR3 runs 15 residues. Germline CDR1 is LGHNA and CDR2 is YNFKEQ. CDR3 region: CASSQDGGPPYEQYV. The CDR3 DNA reads as TGTGCCAGCAGCCAAGATGGCGGGCCTCCCTACGAGCAGTACGTC.

The chain joins TRBV24-1 to TRBJ2-3; D is unresolved. CDR1 is KGHDR, CDR2 SFDVKD, per germline. The CDR3 sequence is 14 residues long. The V gene lost 2 bases and the J gene lost 3 bases, with 8 bases spanning the gap. CDR3 sequence: CATSDWKGTDTQYF. CDR3 nucleotides: TGTGCCACCAGTGATTGGAAAGGGACAGATACGCAGTATTTT.

The chain uses TRBV3-1 (or the pseudogene TRBV3-2) and TRBJ1-6; 10 bases line up with TRBD1. CDR1 is LGHDT, CDR2 YNNKEL, per germline (reference sequence). The CDR3 consists of 16 residues. V lost 1 base, J lost 8 bases, and 5 bases stayed unmatched. The CDR3 protein is CASSQGRGQGYSPLHF. The CDR3 region has the DNA TGTGCCAGCAGCCAAGGTAGGGGACAGGGGTATTCACCCCTCCACTTT.

The gene calls are TRBV29-1 and TRBJ2-5; D may be TRBD1 (6 bases). Per germline, CDR1 SQVTM and CDR2 ANQGSEA. This CDR3 comprises 12 residues. The V end lost 8 bases, the J end lost 3 bases, and 13 bases lay between the germline ends. CDR3 bases: TGCAGCATAAGACCAGGGGAAGAGACCCAGTACTTC. It encodes CSIRPGEETQYF.

The CDR3 here is CASSGPQGGATKNIQYF. The CDR3 DNA reads as TGTGCCAGCAGCGGACCCCAGGGGGGTGCCACCAAAAACATTCAGTACTTC. This chain connects TRBV9 to TRBJ2-4; a weak D match, TRBD1 (7 bases). The V gene lost 3 bases and the J gene lost 2 bases, with 18 bases spanning the gap. Germline assignment: CDR1 SGDLS and CDR2 YYNGEE. This CDR3 contains 17 residues.

CDR3 nucleotide sequence: TGTGCCACCGCTCATCCTCGGACAGATATGTACAATGAGCAGTTCTTC. It translates to CATAHPRTDMYNEQFF. This chain links TRBV24-1 with TRBJ2-1; a possible D gene is TRBD1 (6 bases). The CDR3 consists of 16 residues. Trimming took off 9 bases at V and 4 bases at J, with 21 bases between the two ends. Germline loops: CDR1 KGHDR, CDR2 SFDVKD.

J is TRBJ2-3 and V is TRBV6-2 or TRBV6-3; D unclear. V dropped 4 bases and J dropped 8 bases, with 19 bases sitting between them. From germline, CDR1 is MNHEY and CDR2 SVGEGT. The CDR3 runs 15 residues. The CDR3 is CASSSQYGSMSTQYF. The CDR3 DNA reads TGTGCCAGCAGTTCCCAGTACGGGTCAATGTCTACGCAGTATTTT.

In DNA, the CDR3 is TGCGCCAGCAGCACCCGGGACGTCCGGGAAAAACTGTTTTTT. Its translation: CASSTRDVREKLFF. This rearrangement joins TRBV5-1 to TRBJ1-4; tentatively, D is TRBD1 (5 bases). CDR1 and CDR2 from the germline V gene are SGHRS and YFSETQ. This CDR3 contains 14 residues. V was trimmed by 4 bases and J by 8 bases, leaving 15 bases between them.

The chain combines TRBV2 with TRBJ2-1, with TRBD2 matching 7 bases. Per germline, CDR1 SNHLY and CDR2 FYNNEI. The CDR3 covers 15 residues. V was pared by 1 base and J by 6 bases, with 6 bases of the junction left unmatched. CDR3 amino acids: CASSEVRGRGNEQFF. The CDR3 DNA sequence: TGTGCCAGCAGTGAAGTAAGAGGGAGGGGCAATGAGCAGTTCTTC.

V and J are TRBV7-3 and TRBJ2-3, with D possibly being TRBD1 (6 bases). CDR1 SGHTA and CDR2 FQGTGA come from the germline V gene. The V end lost 5 bases, the J end lost 1 base, and 10 bases lay between the germline ends. The CDR3 has 14 amino acids. The DNA for the CDR3 is TGTGCCAGCAGCCGAGGGGGTGGCACAGATACGCAGTATTTT. This codes for CASSRGGGTDTQYF. Together with reference TRBV7-3 and TRBJ2-3, the CDR3 gives the full variable domain: GAGVSQTPSNKVTEKGKYVELRCDPISGHTALYWYRQSLGQGPEFLIYFQGTGAADDSGLPNDRFFAVRPEGSVSTLKIQRTERGDSAVYLCASSRGGGTDTQYFGPGTRLTVL.

This clone was seen a handful of times. CDR3 coding DNA: TGTGCCAGCAGTTCGAACACTGAAGCTTTCTTT. Its protein product is CASSSNTEAFF. J is TRBJ1-1 and V is TRBV12-3 or TRBV12-4, with D uncertain. Trimming took 4 bases from V and 1 from J, leaving 1 base between them. The CDR3 runs to 11 residues.